This T cell receptor beta chain is drawn from a study of T cell clones after liver transplantation. Study at large: Immunosuppression withdrawal was tried within 2 years after liver transplantation in this trial. Standard immunosuppression, with no induction, continued until 12-24 months after transplant.

Comments on this clone: Its specificity is unknown.

This CDR3 is 14 amino acids long. Between the trimmed V and J ends, which lost 4 bases and 4 bases, there was a span of 13 bases. CDR1 is SGHNT, CDR2 YENEEA, per germline. General study results and limits: Graft donor-reactive T cells may have migrated into the graft rather than being deleted. The donor-reactive repertoire was only partly measurable in two subjects, lacking donor cells.

TCRdb's table, derived via immunoSEQ multiplex PCR, lists solely in-frame clones and lacks some. Counted here are tens of thousands of clones, 90% occurring once; the ten biggest clones make up about 2.5%. Sequenced here: CD4+ T cells from blood, sampled before liver transplant. The source is a human donor who received a liver transplant. The chain combines TRBV11-3 with TRBJ2-5; possibly TRBD1 or TRBD2 for D (6 bases each). The CDR3 loop reads CASSYRRGVETQYF. The DNA for the CDR3 is TGTGCCAGCAGCTACCGTAGGGGGGTAGAGACCCAGTACTTC.